This TCR beta chain appears in the sequencing data of a study of cytomegalovirus exposure and HLA in healthy donors. This PCR relied on a set of 60 Vbeta primers and 13 Jbeta primers. Authors' methods: In a later analysis, the count reached 75 million to 90 million unique TCR beta chains, with 10 million to 14 million shared. Repertoires were generated with immunoSEQ multiplex PCR, while TCRdb's copy carries only in-frame clones and drops some. V and J calls plus clone size are reproduced from that table; the DNA served to infer D and trimming. The sample carries fewer than 200,000 clones, roughly 77% recorded once. Concerning this clone itself: Its antigen is not identified.

V was trimmed by 0 bases and J by 6 bases, leaving 15 bases between them. The germline gives CDR1 MGHRA, CDR2 YSYEKL. The CDR3 is 16 amino acids. Study outcomes and limitations: Productive rates of about 87% or about 30% were seen for most TCR beta V segments in an earlier analysis. V- and J-gene trimming of TCR beta was linked (in a later analysis) to a missense DCLRE1C variant.

Healthy bone marrow donors made up the donor group. V and J are TRBV4-1 and TRBJ2-1; D is possibly TRBD2 (7 bases). Sequenced input: PBMCs. This TCR was sampled from a young woman in good health and CMV-seronegative. The CDR3 protein is CASSQDNGGGGNEQFF. Written as DNA, the CDR3 is TGCGCCAGCAGCCAAGATAATGGGGGGGGCGGCAATGAGCAGTTCTTC.